Sequencing of this T cell receptor (beta chain) was carried out in a study of blood T cells in healthy people across ages. Study outcomes and limitations: A strong correlation was found between TCR beta diversity and the percentage of naive T cells. Roughly linearly, TCR beta diversity per million T cells fell as age increased.

Concerning this clonotype itself: Antigen unknown.

The authors ran a second PCR of roughly 6 to 12 cycles using a sample-barcoded 5' primer and a J-beta primer mix. Every molecule of cDNA carried a tag from a template-switch adaptor with 12 random nucleotides. Using its own MiXCR run on the 5' RACE reads, TCRdb lists one record per CDR3 protein. Here the sample spans hundreds of thousands of distinct CDR3 sequences, approximately 48% being singletons. Each sample used at least 6.5 million PBMCs. The CDR3 has 16 residues. The trim removed 7 bases at V and 0 bases at J, leaving 6 bases unmatched. The germline V gene has CDR1 MDHEN and CDR2 SYDVKM. Sequenced sample: blood. The source is a man aged 60-69 years in good health. The J gene is TRBJ2-6, the V gene TRBV28, with 7 nucleotides matching TRBD1. The CDR3 sequence is CASTQGVLSGANVLTF. CDR3 nucleotide sequence: TGTGCCAGCACCCAGGGGGTCCTCTCTGGGGCCAACGTCCTGACTTTC.